This paragraph reports one TCR beta chain. The antigen remains unidentified. The sample comes from a study of OX40 agonist ivuxolimab in advanced cancers. Background on the study: The patients received ivuxolimab by intravenous route every 2 weeks at 0.01 to 10 mg/kg. Mean age approximately 59 years, range 23 to 79; 82.7% male. Partial responses were achieved by three patients: one hepatocellular carcinoma, two cutaneous melanoma. Study observations and caveats: Researchers report that CD8+ T cells had, on average, more expanded clones than CD4+.

The germline V gene has CDR1 PRHDT and CDR2 FYEKMQ (reference sequence). CDR3 length: 15 amino acids. V lost 3 bases and J 3 bases, leaving 15 bases between the germline ends. Sequencing used immunoSEQ multiplex PCR; TCRdb keeps in-frame clones, though not all of them. Among fewer than 45,000 clones listed, over 80% were seen once. Sequenced here: CD4+ or CD8+ T cells sorted from blood, sampled in a trial of the OX40 agonist ivuxolimab. The TCR comes from an adult with an advanced solid tumor such as melanoma, head and neck, liver or kidney cancer. The chain has TRBV13 and TRBJ2-7; D not resolved. CDR3 nucleotide sequence: TGTGCCAGCAGCTTTTTTCCTAGTCCTAACTACGAGCAGTACTTC. Amino acid sequence: CASSFFPSPNYEQYF.